This T cell receptor (beta chain) came from a study of blood T cell repertoires in COVID-19. V shed 12 bases and J 2 bases; nucleotides not matched to a gene: 20. CDR3 length: 18 amino acids. The germline V gene has CDR1 KGHDR and CDR2 SFDVKD. Authors' methods: Scientists estimated how many nucleated cells there were by amplifying reference gene primers. Sequencing was performed with immunoSEQ multiplex PCR; in TCRdb, only in-frame clones are kept and a portion is missing. The DNA gave D and trimming, while V, J and clone size come from that table. The repertoire holds roughly 100,000 clones, with around 90% as singletons.

This chain links TRBV24-1 with TRBJ2-7; 11 bases match TRBD2. The material sequenced was peripheral blood. This receptor was taken from a man aged 18 to 29 with acute or convalescent COVID-19. In DNA form, the CDR3 reads TGTGCCGCCCAGGGGACAGTGGGGTTAGCGGGAGGGACCTACGAGCAGTACTTC. Its translation: CAAQGTVGLAGGTYEQYF.